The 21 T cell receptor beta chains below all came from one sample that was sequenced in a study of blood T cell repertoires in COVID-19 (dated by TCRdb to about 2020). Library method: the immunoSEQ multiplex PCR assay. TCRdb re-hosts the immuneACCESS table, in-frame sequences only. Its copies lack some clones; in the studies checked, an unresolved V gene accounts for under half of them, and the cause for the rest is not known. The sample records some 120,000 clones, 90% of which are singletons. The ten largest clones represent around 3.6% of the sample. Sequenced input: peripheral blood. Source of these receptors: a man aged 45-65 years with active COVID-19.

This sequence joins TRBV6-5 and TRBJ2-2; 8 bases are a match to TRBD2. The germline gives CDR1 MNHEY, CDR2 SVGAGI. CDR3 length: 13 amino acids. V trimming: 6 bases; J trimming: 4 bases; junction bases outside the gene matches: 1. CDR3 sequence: CASRRGATGELFF. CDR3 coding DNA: TGTGCCAGCAGGCGGGGGGCCACCGGGGAGCTGTTTTTT.

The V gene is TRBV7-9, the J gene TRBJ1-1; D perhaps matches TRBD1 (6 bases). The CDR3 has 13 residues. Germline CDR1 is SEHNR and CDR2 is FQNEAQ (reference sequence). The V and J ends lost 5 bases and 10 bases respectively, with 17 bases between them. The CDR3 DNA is TGTGCCAGCAGCCGGGGGGAGCAGGGGAGAGCTTTCTTT. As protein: CASSRGEQGRAFF.

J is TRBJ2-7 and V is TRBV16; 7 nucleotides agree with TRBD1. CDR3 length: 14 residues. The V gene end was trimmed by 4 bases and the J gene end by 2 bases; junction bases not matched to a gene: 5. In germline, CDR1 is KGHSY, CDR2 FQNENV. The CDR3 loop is CASSRRQGTYEQYF. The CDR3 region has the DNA TGTGCCAGCAGCCGTAGACAGGGCACCTACGAGCAGTACTTC. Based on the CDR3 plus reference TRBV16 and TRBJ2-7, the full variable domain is GEEVAQTPKHLVRGEGQKAKLYCAPIKGHSYVFWYQQVLKNEFKFLISFQNENVFDETGMPKERFSAKCLPNSPCSLEIQATKLEDSAVYFCASSRRQGTYEQYFGPGTRLTVT.

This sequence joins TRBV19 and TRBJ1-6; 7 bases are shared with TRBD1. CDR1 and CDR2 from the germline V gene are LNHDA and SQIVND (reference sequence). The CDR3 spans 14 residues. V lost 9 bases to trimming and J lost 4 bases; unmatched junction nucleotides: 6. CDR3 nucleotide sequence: TGTGCCAGCACCGGGACAGAGTATAATTCACCCCTCCACTTT. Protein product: CASTGTEYNSPLHF.

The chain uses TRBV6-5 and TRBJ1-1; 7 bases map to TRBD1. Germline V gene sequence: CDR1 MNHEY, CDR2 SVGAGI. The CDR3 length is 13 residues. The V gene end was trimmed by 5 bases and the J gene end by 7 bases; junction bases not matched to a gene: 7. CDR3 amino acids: CASSLQGTNEAFF. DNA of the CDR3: TGTGCCAGCAGTCTACAGGGGACCAATGAAGCTTTCTTT.

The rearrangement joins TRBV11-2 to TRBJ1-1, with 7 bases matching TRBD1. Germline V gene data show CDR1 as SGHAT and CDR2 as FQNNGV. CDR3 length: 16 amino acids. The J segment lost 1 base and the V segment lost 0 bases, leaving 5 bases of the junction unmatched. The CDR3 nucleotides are TGTGCCAGCAGCTTAGACAGGGGGAACAGGAACACTGAAGCTTTCTTT. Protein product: CASSLDRGNRNTEAFF.

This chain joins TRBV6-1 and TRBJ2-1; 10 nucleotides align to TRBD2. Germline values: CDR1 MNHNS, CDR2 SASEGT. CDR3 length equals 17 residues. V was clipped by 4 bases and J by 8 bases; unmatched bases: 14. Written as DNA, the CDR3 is TGTGCCAGCAGTGGCCACACCACTAGCGGGAACGCCGATGAGCAGTTCTTC. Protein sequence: CASSGHTTSGNADEQFF.

CDR3 protein: CASSYGQGSSPLHF. CDR3 bases: TGTGCCAGCAGTTACGGGCAGGGAAGTTCACCCCTCCACTTT. V gene TRBV6-2 or TRBV6-3 combines with J gene TRBJ1-6; tentative D call: TRBD1 (5 bases). The CDR3 is 14 residues long. The V gene lost 2 bases and the J gene lost 9 bases, with 11 bases spanning the gap. Germline lookup yields CDR1 MNHEY and CDR2 SVGEGT.

The CDR3 sequence is CASSERRDRVYNEQFF. In DNA, the CDR3 is TGTGCCAGCAGTGAAAGACGGGACAGGGTCTACAATGAGCAGTTCTTC. V is TRBV6-1 and J is TRBJ2-1, with TRBD1 matching over 9 bases. V was pared by 2 bases and J by 3 bases, with 5 bases of the junction left unmatched. The CDR3 is made up of 16 amino acids. The germline CDR1 and CDR2 sequences are MNHNS and SASEGT.

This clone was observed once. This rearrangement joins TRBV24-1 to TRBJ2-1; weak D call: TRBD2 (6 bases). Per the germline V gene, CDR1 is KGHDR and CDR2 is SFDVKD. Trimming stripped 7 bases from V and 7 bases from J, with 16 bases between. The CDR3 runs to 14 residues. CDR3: CATSPQPGTNEQFF. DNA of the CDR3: TGTGCCACCAGCCCCCAGCCAGGGACTAATGAGCAGTTCTTC.

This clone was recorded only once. CDR3 sequence: CASSPRHPSSGNTIYF. CDR3 in DNA: TGCGCCAGCAGCCCGAGACACCCGAGCTCTGGAAACACCATATATTTT. This chain joins TRBV5-1 and TRBJ1-3; no reliable D call. CDR1 and CDR2 (germline): SGHRS, YFSETQ. CDR3 length: 16 residues. V lost 4 bases, J lost 0 bases, and 14 bases lay in between.

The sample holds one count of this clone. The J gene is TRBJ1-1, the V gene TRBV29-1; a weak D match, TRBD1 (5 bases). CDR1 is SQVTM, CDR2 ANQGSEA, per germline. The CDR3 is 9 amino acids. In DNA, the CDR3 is TGCAGTGGGGGGGCTGAAGCTTTCTTT. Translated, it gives CSGGAEAFF.

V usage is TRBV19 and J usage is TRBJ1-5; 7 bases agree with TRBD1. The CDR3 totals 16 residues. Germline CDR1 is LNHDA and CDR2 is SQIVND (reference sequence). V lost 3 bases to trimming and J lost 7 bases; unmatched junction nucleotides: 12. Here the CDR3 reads CASSMMEGARGQPQHF. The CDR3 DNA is TGTGCCAGTAGTATGATGGAGGGGGCCAGGGGGCAGCCCCAGCATTTT.

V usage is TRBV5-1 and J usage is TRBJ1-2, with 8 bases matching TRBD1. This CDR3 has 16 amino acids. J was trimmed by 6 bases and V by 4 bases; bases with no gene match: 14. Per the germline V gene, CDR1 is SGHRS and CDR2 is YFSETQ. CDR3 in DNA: TGCGCCAGCAGCGGCACACCCACAGGGGGGGTACATGGCTACACCTTC. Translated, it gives CASSGTPTGGVHGYTF.

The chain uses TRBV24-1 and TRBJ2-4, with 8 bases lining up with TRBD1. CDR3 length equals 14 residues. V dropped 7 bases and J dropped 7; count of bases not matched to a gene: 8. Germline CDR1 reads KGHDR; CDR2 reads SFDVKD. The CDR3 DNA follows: TGTGCCACCAGCGAGACAGGGGTTGGGAACATTCAGTACTTC. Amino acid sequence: CATSETGVGNIQYF.

DNA for the CDR3: TGCGCCAGCAGCTCCCCTGACAGGACGGGGCAGTTCTTC. Protein sequence: CASSSPDRTGQFF. This chain links TRBV5-1 with TRBJ2-1; maybe TRBD1 (6 bases). The CDR3 runs to 13 residues. V was clipped by 3 bases and J by 12 bases, with 16 bases between them. The V gene's germline CDR1 is SGHRS and CDR2 YFSETQ.

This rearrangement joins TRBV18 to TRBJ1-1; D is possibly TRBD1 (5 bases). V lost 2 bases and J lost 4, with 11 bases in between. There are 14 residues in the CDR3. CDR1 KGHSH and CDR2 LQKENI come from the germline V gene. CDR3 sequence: CASSPIREGTEAFF. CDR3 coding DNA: TGTGCCAGCTCACCAATCAGGGAGGGCACTGAAGCTTTCTTT. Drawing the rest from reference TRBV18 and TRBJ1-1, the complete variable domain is NAGVMQNPRHLVRRRGQEARLRCSPMKGHSHVYWYRQLPEEGLKFMVYLQKENIIDESGMPKERFSAEFPKEGPSILRIQQVVRGDSAAYFCASSPIREGTEAFFGQGTRLTVV.

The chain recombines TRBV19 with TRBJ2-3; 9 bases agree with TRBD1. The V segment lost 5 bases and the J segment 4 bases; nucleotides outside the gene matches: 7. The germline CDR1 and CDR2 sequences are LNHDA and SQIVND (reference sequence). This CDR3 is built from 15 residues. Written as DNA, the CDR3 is TGTGCCAGTAGTCTGTACAGGGGGCCTGCAGATACGCAGTATTTT. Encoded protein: CASSLYRGPADTQYF. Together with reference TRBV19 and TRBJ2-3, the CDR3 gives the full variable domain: DGGITQSPKYLFRKEGQNVTLSCEQNLNHDAMYWYRQDPGQGLRLIYYSQIVNDFQKGDIAEGYSVSREKKESFPLTVTSAQKNPTAFYLCASSLYRGPADTQYFGPGTRLTVL.

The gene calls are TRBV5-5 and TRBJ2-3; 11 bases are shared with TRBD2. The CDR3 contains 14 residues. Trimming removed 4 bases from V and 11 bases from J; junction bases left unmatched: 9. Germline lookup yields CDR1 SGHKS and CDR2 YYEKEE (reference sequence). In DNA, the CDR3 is TGTGCCAGCAGCCCGGGACTAGCGGCTGGCGGGCAGTATTTT. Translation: CASSPGLAAGGQYF.

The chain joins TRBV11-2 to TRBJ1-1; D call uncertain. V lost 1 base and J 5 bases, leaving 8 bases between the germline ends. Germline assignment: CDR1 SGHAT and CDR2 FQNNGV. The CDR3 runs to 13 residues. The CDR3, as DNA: TGTGCCAGCAGCTTAGGGGTGGAGACTGAAGCTTTCTTT. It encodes CASSLGVETEAFF.

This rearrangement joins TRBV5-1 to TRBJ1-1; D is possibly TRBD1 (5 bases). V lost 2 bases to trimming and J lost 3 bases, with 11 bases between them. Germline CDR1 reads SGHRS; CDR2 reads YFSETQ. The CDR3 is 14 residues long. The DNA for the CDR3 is TGCGCCAGCAGCTTAGTCAGGGAGGACACTGAAGCTTTCTTT. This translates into CASSLVREDTEAFF.